One T cell receptor beta chain is described in this entry. Some clones are missing from TCRdb's copy, which holds only in-frame ones; the method was immunoSEQ multiplex PCR. The sample holds fewer than 250,000 clones; around 90% are singletons and the top ten take about 0.79%. This CDR3 is 14 amino acids long. Germline V gives CDR1 SGHTA, CDR2 FQGTGA. V lost 4 bases to trimming and J lost 1 base, with 10 bases between them. This sample is drawn from a study of blood T cell repertoires in COVID-19. Sequencing was carried out using peripheral blood. The genes are TRBV7-3 and TRBJ1-1; D is possibly TRBD1 (5 bases). The TCR comes from a man younger than 40 with COVID-19, enrolled during active disease. The CDR3 DNA follows: TGTGCCAGCAGCTGGGGAGGGACGAACACTGAAGCTTTCTTT. Its protein is CASSWGGTNTEAFF.